These 21 T cell receptor beta chains were sequenced from one sample in a study of shared clonotypes between healthy human individuals. Clones were read by immunoSEQ multiplex PCR, and TCRdb kept only the in-frame ones, dropping some. The profile shows hundreds of thousands of clones, less than 75% of them singletons. The sample comprised memory CD4+ T cells sorted from blood. Subset here: CD45RA-negative fraction. The receptor set was obtained from a young man in good health.

On this clone: Other DNA sequences of this sample code for an identical CDR3. The rearrangement links TRBV18 to TRBJ2-3; tentatively, D is TRBD2 (6 bases). Deletions cut 3 bases from V and 0 bases from J, with 13 bases between. CDR1 and CDR2 (germline): KGHSH, LQKENI. The CDR3 spans 16 residues. CDR3 DNA: TGTGCCAGCTCACCCTCCCTAGCGACTAGCACAGATACGCAGTATTTT. This translates into CASSPSLATSTDTQYF.

The rearrangement uses TRBV7-9 and TRBJ1-4, with TRBD1 identical over 7 bases. Germline V gives CDR1 SEHNR, CDR2 FQNEAQ (reference sequence). This CDR3 region has 15 residues. Trimming at V came to 5 bases and at J to 5 bases, leaving 8 bases not matched to a gene. Here the CDR3 DNA reads TGTGCCAGCAGCCCGTACAGGGGTCTGAATGAAAAACTGTTTTTT. Translating gives CASSPYRGLNEKLFF.

The chain joins TRBV7-8 to TRBJ1-2, with unresolved D. Trimming shortened V by 2 bases and J by 2 bases, and 9 bases separated the two germline ends. The CDR3 extends over 14 amino acids. Per germline, CDR1 SGHVS and CDR2 FQNEAQ. The CDR3 loop reads CASSLKGMNYGYTF. Here the CDR3 DNA reads TGTGCCAGCAGCTTAAAGGGCATGAACTATGGCTACACCTTC.

This chain uses TRBV28 with TRBJ2-1, with D tentatively TRBD2 (6 bases). CDR3 length: 13 amino acids. Germline lookup yields CDR1 MDHEN and CDR2 SYDVKM. V lost 1 base and J 15 bases, leaving 16 bases between the germline ends. CDR3 in amino acids: CASSLLRPSASFF. CDR3 in DNA: TGTGCCAGCAGTTTATTGCGGCCTAGCGCCTCGTTCTTC.

J is TRBJ2-1 and V is TRBV2; TRBD2 aligns across 8 bases. The CDR3 extends over 13 amino acids. Germline lookup yields CDR1 SNHLY and CDR2 FYNNEI. J gave up 12 bases and V 6 bases, and 10 bases lay outside the gene matches. The CDR3 DNA reads as TGTGCCAGCAGCCGGGAGGGCTTAAAGTGGCAGTTCTTC. Its protein product is CASSREGLKWQFF.

Points on this clone: The sample has other DNA sequences that encode this CDR3 too. The rearrangement links TRBV28 to TRBJ2-7; D may be TRBD2 (5 bases). The CDR3 runs to 13 residues. Trimming shortened V by 5 bases and J by 2 bases, and 10 bases separated the two germline ends. Germline CDR1 reads MDHEN; CDR2 reads SYDVKM. CDR3 region: CASSPSGTYEQYF. CDR3 sequence (DNA): TGTGCCAGCAGTCCAAGCGGAACCTACGAGCAGTACTTC.

The CDR3 DNA is TGTGCCAGCACCCCACGGAGTCTTTTACATGAAGCTTTCTTT. Translation gives CASTPRSLLHEAFF. The chain has TRBV9 and TRBJ1-1; D is uncertain. The CDR3 is 14 amino acids. CDR1 and CDR2 from the germline V gene are SGDLS and YYNGEE. V was trimmed by 6 bases and J by 7 bases, leaving 19 bases between them.

The chain couples TRBV5-1 to TRBJ2-1, with D tentatively TRBD1 (6 bases). Trimming stripped 4 bases from V and 12 bases from J, with 23 bases between. Germline lookup yields CDR1 SGHRS and CDR2 YFSETQ. The CDR3 consists of 15 residues. The CDR3 DNA reads TGCGCCAGCAGCCCCTCCCCGAAGACAGGCGAGGGGCAGTTCTTC. This encodes CASSPSPKTGEGQFF. Filled out from reference TRBV5-1 and TRBJ2-1, the complete variable domain reads KAGVTQTPRYLIKTRGQQVTLSCSPISGHRSVSWYQQTPGQGLQFLFEYFSETQRNKGNFPGRFSGRQFSNSRSEMNVSTLELGDSALYLCASSPSPKTGEGQFFGPGTRLTVL.

This chain uses TRBV28 with TRBJ1-2; D is unclear. CDR1 is MDHEN and CDR2 is SYDVKM in the germline V gene. Trimming stripped 4 bases from V and 4 bases from J, with 10 bases between. This CDR3 spans 13 amino acids. CDR3 sequence: CASSSDGSYGYTF. The CDR3 nucleotides are TGTGCCAGCAGTTCGGATGGCTCCTATGGCTACACCTTC.

This clone showed up just once. The chain links TRBV5-1 to TRBJ1-4; TRBD1 matches at 9 bases. V lost 0 bases to trimming and J lost 5 bases; unmatched junction nucleotides: 5. This CDR3 is built from 16 residues. From germline, CDR1 is SGHRS and CDR2 YFSETQ. The CDR3 here is CASSLVAGTGNEKLFF. In DNA, the CDR3 is TGCGCCAGCAGCTTGGTGGCGGGGACAGGGAATGAAAAACTGTTTTTT.

V is TRBV2 and J is TRBJ1-2, with D perhaps matching TRBD1 (5 bases). V was pared by 5 bases and J by 6 bases, with 10 bases between. From germline, CDR1 is SNHLY and CDR2 FYNNEI. The CDR3 is 12 residues long. CDR3 coding DNA: TGTGCCAGCAGTTTAAGGGGAGATGGCTACACCTTC. Its translation is CASSLRGDGYTF.

The rearrangement links TRBV10-3 to TRBJ1-1; 7 bases map to TRBD1. CDR1 is ENHRY and CDR2 is SYGVKD in the germline V gene. Germline trimming cut 0 bases from V and 6 bases from J; bases unmatched to any gene: 10. This CDR3 spans 16 amino acids. The DNA of the CDR3 is TGTGCCATCAGTGAGTCCTTGACAGGGATCAATTCTGAAGCTTTCTTT. Translating gives CAISESLTGINSEAFF.

V and J are TRBV9 and TRBJ2-2, with no clear D. The length of the CDR3 is 13 residues. Germline loops: CDR1 SGDLS, CDR2 YYNGEE. Trimming cost V 3 bases and J 3 bases, with 6 bases left between them. The CDR3 sequence: CASSAIDTGELFF. For the CDR3, the DNA is TGTGCCAGCAGCGCGATTGACACCGGGGAGCTGTTTTTT.

The V gene is TRBV10-3, the J gene TRBJ1-2; D perhaps matches TRBD1 (5 bases). Germline V gene data show CDR1 as ENHRY and CDR2 as SYGVKD. CDR3 length equals 13 residues. V lost 6 bases to trimming and J lost 10 bases, with 18 bases between them. The CDR3, as DNA: TGTGCCATCAGATTAGGGGTGTTTGGGGACTACACCTTC. Residues: CAIRLGVFGDYTF.

The CDR3 DNA reads as TGTGCCAGCAGCTTAATTGAACCAGGTCGAGAGACCCAGTACTTC. It codes for CASSLIEPGRETQYF. The rearrangement joins TRBV7-9 to TRBJ2-5; D ambiguous. Trimming left V 2 bases short and J 4 bases short, with 14 bases between. Germline CDR1 reads SEHNR; CDR2 reads FQNEAQ (reference sequence). The CDR3 has 15 residues.

This clone has a single count. The CDR3 DNA follows: TGCGCCAGCAGCCCAGAATCCTGGGCCTACCAAGAGACCCAGTACTTC. This translates into CASSPESWAYQETQYF. The chain has TRBV4-1 and TRBJ2-7; D call uncertain. The DNA end is a closer match to TRBJ2-5, so the J assignment may be wrong. This CDR3 region has 16 residues. Germline CDR1 MGHRA, CDR2 YSYEKL.

This rearrangement joins TRBV7-9 to TRBJ2-3, with TRBD1 as a possible D gene (5 bases). The germline V gene encodes CDR1 SEHNR and CDR2 FQNEAQ (reference sequence). Trimming stripped 6 bases from V and 4 bases from J, with 17 bases between. The CDR3 loop spans 15 amino acids. The CDR3 nucleotides are TGTGCCAGCAGTCCAATGGCAGGGATCGCAGATACGCAGTATTTT. This encodes CASSPMAGIADTQYF.

The chain uses TRBV30 and TRBJ2-7, with D possibly TRBD2 on 5 matching bases. This CDR3 has 11 residues. V was trimmed by 4 bases and J by 5 bases, leaving 9 bases between them. The germline CDR1 and CDR2 sequences are GTSNPN and SVGIG (reference sequence). The CDR3 sequence is CAWNWENEQYF. Written as DNA, the CDR3 is TGTGCCTGGAATTGGGAGAACGAGCAGTACTTC. The variable domain in full, with the rest retrieved from reference TRBV30 and TRBJ2-7, is SQTIHQWPATLVQPVGSPLSLECTVEGTSNPNLYWYRQAAGRGLQLLFYSVGIGQISSEVPQNLSASRPQDRQFILSSKKLLLSDSGFYLCAWNWENEQYFGPGTRLTVT.

The CDR3 region is CASLPLAGGDTQYF. Written as DNA, the CDR3 is TGTGCCAGCCTACCACTAGCGGGAGGCGATACGCAGTATTTT. The chain couples TRBV18 to TRBJ2-3, with TRBD2 matching 12 bases. Germline-derived CDR1 and CDR2 are KGHSH and LQKENI. CDR3 size: 14 residues. V lost 8 bases, J lost 6 bases, and 6 bases stayed unmatched. Full variable domain (outside the CDR3, taken from reference TRBV18 and TRBJ2-3): NAGVMQNPRHLVRRRGQEARLRCSPMKGHSHVYWYRQLPEEGLKFMVYLQKENIIDESGMPKERFSAEFPKEGPSILRIQQVVRGDSAAYFCASLPLAGGDTQYFGPGTRLTVL.

This clone was detected a few times. The V call is TRBV12-5, the J call TRBJ1-1; 8 nucleotides agree with TRBD1. Germline CDR1 and CDR2: LGHNT and FRNRAP. The J segment lost 6 bases and the V segment lost 1 base, leaving 4 bases of the junction unmatched. CDR3 length: 14 residues. CDR3 DNA sequence: TGTGCTAGTGGTTTGGACAGGGGGAGGGCTGAAGCTTTCTTT. Amino acid sequence: CASGLDRGRAEAFF.

The chain carries TRBV5-1 and TRBJ2-7; D unresolved. The V end lost 1 base, the J end lost 7 bases, and 18 bases lay between the germline ends. The CDR3 extends over 15 amino acids. Germline V lookup: CDR1 SGHRS, CDR2 YFSETQ. Here the CDR3 DNA reads TGCGCCAGCAGCTTGAGGATAGGTGGGGTTGGGGAGCAGTACTTC. Amino acids: CASSLRIGGVGEQYF.